This T cell receptor beta chain was sequenced for a study of blood T cell repertoires in COVID-19. Across the whole study: Both acute and convalescent COVID-19 samples were obtained from the United States, Italy and Spain. Sources were T cells, B-cell-depleted T cells, or PBMCs; the material itself was cDNA or gDNA.

Germline CDR1 is ENHRY and CDR2 is SYGVKD. This CDR3 spans 18 amino acids. Trimming removed 0 bases at V and 0 bases at J, with 12 bases between. The method was immunoSEQ multiplex PCR; TCRdb's version includes in-frame clones alone and lacks a portion of them. The repertoire holds 100,000 to 150,000 clones, 85% to 90% seen once, with 20% to 30% in the top ten. The TCR was taken from a woman of 80 years or more with acute or convalescent COVID-19. Material for sequencing was peripheral blood. The chain uses TRBV10-3 and TRBJ2-6, with a possible D match to TRBD2 (5 bases). The DNA of the CDR3 is TGTGCCATCAGTGAGTCGGCGGGCCGGCTCTCTGGGGCCAACGTCCTGACTTTC. Translated, it gives CAISESAGRLSGANVLTF.